The following is a T cell receptor beta chain sequence with its context. Its antigen is undetermined. Time point specified: newly diagnosed GD, antithyroid drugs for less than 3 months. PBMC RNA served as the TCR library source. The sample belongs to a study of regulatory T cells in long-lasting Graves disease. General study points: Fewer public clonotypes were shared by new patients (over 950) than by persistent patients (2,741).

CDR1 and CDR2 (germline): LNHDA, SQIVND (reference sequence). The CDR3 covers 14 residues. V was clipped by 6 bases and J by 10 bases; unmatched bases: 11. HTBI primers from iRepertoire and Arm-PCR of CDR3 regions yielded the TCR beta libraries. TCRdb re-derived calls from the multiplex PCR reads in MiXCR, one entry per CDR3 protein. In the table there are 440,000 or so distinct CDR3 sequences, 15% of which are singletons. This sample also appeared in a second study, on T cells in Graves' hyperthyroidism and ophthalmopathy.

This TCR derives from a woman in her twenties or thirties with Graves disease. This specimen was peripheral blood mononuclear cells (PBMCs), taken at new diagnosis, from a patient treated with antithyroid drugs. This chain connects TRBV19 to TRBJ2-1, with 8 positions matching TRBD2. The CDR3 nucleotides read TGTGCCAGTAGGGGACTAGACCCCCTCGGGGAGCAGTTCTTC. Translating gives CASRGLDPLGEQFF.